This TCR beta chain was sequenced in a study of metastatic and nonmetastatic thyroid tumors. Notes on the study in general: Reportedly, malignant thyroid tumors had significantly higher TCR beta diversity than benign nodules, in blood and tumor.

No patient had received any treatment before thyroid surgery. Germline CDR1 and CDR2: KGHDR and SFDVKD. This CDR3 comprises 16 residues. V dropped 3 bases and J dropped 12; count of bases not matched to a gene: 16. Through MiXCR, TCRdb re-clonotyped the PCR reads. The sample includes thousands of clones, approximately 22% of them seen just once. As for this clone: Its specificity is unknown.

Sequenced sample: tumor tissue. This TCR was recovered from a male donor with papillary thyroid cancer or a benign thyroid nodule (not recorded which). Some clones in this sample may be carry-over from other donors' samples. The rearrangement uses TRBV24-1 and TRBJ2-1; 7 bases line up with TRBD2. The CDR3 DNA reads TGTGCCACCAGTGATCTCGGGACTATCGGCGAGTGGGTGCAGTTCTTC. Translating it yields CATSDLGTIGEWVQFF.